A single sample gave rise to the 32 T cell receptor beta chains below, sequenced in a study of cytomegalovirus exposure and HLA in healthy donors listed by TCRdb under 2017. Receptor amplification or capture employed the immunoSEQ multiplex PCR assay. For the multiplex PCR, a mixture combining 60 forward primers for TCR Vbeta segments and 13 reverse primers for TCR Jbeta segments was used. TCRdb mirrors the immuneACCESS table, restricted to in-frame sequences. Some clones are absent from its copies; in checked studies, under half trace to an unresolved V gene, and the reason for the others is unknown. The sample includes 80,000 to 95,000 clones, with about 83% observed a single time. The top ten hold 5.6% of the sample. Material: PBMCs. All receptors come from a woman aged 18-30 years in good health and CMV-seropositive.

The chain has TRBV5-4 and TRBJ1-2, with 8 positions matching TRBD1. Germline V lookup: CDR1 SGHNT, CDR2 YYREEE (reference sequence). V was clipped by 4 bases and J by 3 bases; unmatched bases: 2. The CDR3 is 13 residues long. CDR3 nucleotides: TGTGCCAGCAGCACGGGACAGGACTATGGCTACACCTTC. This translates into CASSTGQDYGYTF.

The chain employs TRBV30 and TRBJ2-1; 8 bases fit TRBD1. CDR1 and CDR2 (germline): GTSNPN, SVGIG (reference sequence). The CDR3 length is 15 residues. V trimming: 3 bases; J trimming: 10 bases; junction bases outside the gene matches: 14. CDR3 sequence (DNA): TGTGCCTGGAGGGGCGGGGACAGGCTATGGGGGGAGCAGTTCTTC. Translated, it gives CAWRGGDRLWGEQFF. Supplemented by reference TRBV30 and TRBJ2-1, the full variable domain reads SQTIHQWPATLVQPVGSPLSLECTVEGTSNPNLYWYRQAAGRGLQLLFYSVGIGQISSEVPQNLSASRPQDRQFILSSKKLLLSDSGFYLCAWRGGDRLWGEQFFGPGTRLTVL.

The chain combines TRBV19 with TRBJ2-5; a weak D match, TRBD2 (6 bases). The germline CDR1 and CDR2 sequences are LNHDA and SQIVND (reference sequence). The CDR3 sequence is 14 residues long. V lost 3 bases and J lost 5, with 13 bases in between. CDR3 loop: CASSMGTRGETQYF. The CDR3 nucleotides are TGTGCCAGTAGTATGGGTACACGGGGGGAGACCCAGTACTTC.

This clone was counted a single time. The genes are TRBV20-1 and TRBJ1-1; no firm D call. CDR1 DFQATT and CDR2 SNEGSKA come from the germline V gene (reference sequence). This CDR3 spans 10 amino acids. Trimming removed 6 bases at V and 4 bases at J, with 6 bases between. The CDR3 nucleotides read TGCAGTGCCTTCTCCACTGAAGCTTTCTTT. It codes for CSAFSTEAFF.

The chain uses TRBV19 and TRBJ1-1; 8 bases match TRBD1. After removal of 5 bases from V and 4 bases from J, the junction contained 6 bases not matched to a gene. From germline, CDR1 is LNHDA and CDR2 SQIVND (reference sequence). This CDR3 has 14 residues. In nucleotides, the CDR3 is TGTGCCAGTAGTCCAAGACAGGGGCGCACTGAAGCTTTCTTT. Translated: CASSPRQGRTEAFF.

This sequence joins TRBV21-1 and TRBJ2-3; the D call in the table, TRBD2, was not verified against the DNA. TRBV21-1 is reported as a pseudogene. This CDR3 has 14 residues. The CDR3 protein is CASSLGLAADTQYF. The CDR3 region has the DNA TGTGCCAGCAGCCTCGGACTAGCAGCAGATACGCAGTATTTT.

The chain combines TRBV7-9 with TRBJ1-2, with D hard to call. V was pared by 3 bases and J by 3 bases, with 8 bases between. CDR1 and CDR2 (germline): SEHNR, FQNEAQ (reference sequence). The length of the CDR3 is 13 residues. CDR3 bases: TGTGCCAGCAGCTTTTTGAGTTACTATGGCTACACCTTC. Its translation is CASSFLSYYGYTF.

The CDR3 DNA reads TGTGCCAGCAGTTTCGGACAATCGCAGTACTTC. It is translated as CASSFGQSQYF. The rearrangement links TRBV27 to TRBJ2-4; perhaps TRBD1 as D (5 bases). Germline lookup yields CDR1 MNHEY and CDR2 SMNVEV (reference sequence). V dropped 3 bases and J dropped 13 bases, with 10 bases sitting between them. The CDR3 is 11 residues long.

V is TRBV30 and J is TRBJ1-1; 11 bases fit TRBD1. Germline CDR1 GTSNPN, CDR2 SVGIG (reference sequence). The CDR3 has 15 amino acids. Trimming removed 6 bases from V and 2 bases from J; junction bases left unmatched: 8. The DNA of the CDR3 is TGTGCCTGTATTCCGGGACAGGGGGGAAACACTGAAGCTTTCTTT. Translation gives CACIPGQGGNTEAFF.

CDR3 coding DNA: TGCGCCAGCAGCTTGCTAGCGGGTTCGAGAGTGGAGACCCAGTACTTC. It translates to CASSLLAGSRVETQYF. The V and J genes are TRBV5-1 and TRBJ2-5; 8 nucleotides match TRBD2. The CDR3 has 16 amino acids. Germline CDR1 SGHRS, CDR2 YFSETQ. The V gene end was trimmed by 1 base and the J gene end by 5 bases; junction bases not matched to a gene: 10.

J is TRBJ2-1 and V is TRBV27; D unresolved. The CDR3 has 11 amino acids. Germline V gives CDR1 MNHEY, CDR2 SMNVEV (reference sequence). Trimming left V 6 bases short and J 9 bases short, with 9 bases between. This CDR3 is CASSYWAEQFF. The DNA for the CDR3 is TGTGCCAGCAGCTACTGGGCTGAGCAGTTCTTC.

This rearrangement joins TRBV5-1 to TRBJ2-3; D perhaps matches TRBD2 (5 bases). Germline-derived CDR1 and CDR2 are SGHRS and YFSETQ. CDR3 length: 16 residues. Trimming shortened V by 4 bases and J by 0 bases, and 15 bases separated the two germline ends. The CDR3 sequence is CASSPGLYSSTDTQYF. CDR3 DNA: TGCGCCAGCAGCCCAGGACTCTATTCTAGCACAGATACGCAGTATTTT.

The gene calls are TRBV9 and TRBJ2-3; 13 nucleotides match TRBD2. Germline-derived CDR1 and CDR2 are SGDLS and YYNGEE. V was pared by 3 bases and J by 2 bases, with 6 bases of the junction left unmatched. The CDR3 has 17 residues. The CDR3 is CASSARGLAGVTDTQYF. CDR3 DNA sequence: TGTGCCAGCAGCGCACGTGGACTAGCGGGGGTCACAGATACGCAGTATTTT.

This chain connects TRBV2 to TRBJ2-3, with 9 bases aligning to TRBD2. CDR3 size: 16 residues. CDR1 is SNHLY, CDR2 FYNNEI, per germline. J lost 0 bases, V lost 6 bases, and 7 bases had no gene match. CDR3: CASSYGLAPSTDTQYF. CDR3 in DNA: TGTGCCAGCAGCTACGGACTAGCGCCTAGCACAGATACGCAGTATTTT.

The chain combines TRBV28 with TRBJ1-1; TRBD1 matches 8 bases. Germline CDR1 MDHEN, CDR2 SYDVKM. The ends lost 4 bases at V and 1 base at J; junction bases unmatched: 2. This CDR3 region has 14 residues. The CDR3, as DNA: TGTGCCAGCAGTTCCGGGACAGGGAACACTGAAGCTTTCTTT. Protein sequence: CASSSGTGNTEAFF.

This sequence joins TRBV7-9 and TRBJ1-4, with 7 bases aligning to TRBD1. Trimming removed 0 bases from V and 3 bases from J; junction bases left unmatched: 4. The CDR3 sequence is 16 residues long. Germline-derived CDR1 and CDR2 are SEHNR and FQNEAQ (reference sequence). The CDR3 here is CASSLARGRANEKLFF. As DNA, the CDR3 is TGTGCCAGCAGCTTAGCTAGGGGGCGCGCTAATGAAAAACTGTTTTTT.

The J gene is TRBJ1-2, the V gene TRBV27; a possible D gene is TRBD1 (5 bases). The CDR3 is 19 amino acids. Germline CDR1 and CDR2: MNHEY and SMNVEV (reference sequence). Trimming cost V 4 bases and J 0 bases, with 24 bases left between them. The chain's CDR3 is CASSSRPGGSPSANYGYTF. CDR3 DNA sequence: TGTGCCAGCAGTTCCCGTCCCGGGGGGAGTCCCAGTGCTAACTATGGCTACACCTTC.

J is TRBJ2-7 and V is TRBV6-1; 8 bases align to TRBD2. V shed 3 bases and J 7 bases; nucleotides not matched to a gene: 11. This CDR3 region has 15 residues. Per the germline V gene, CDR1 is MNHNS and CDR2 is SASEGT. The CDR3 loop reads CASSEFTGGPGEQYF. The CDR3, as DNA: TGTGCCAGCAGTGAGTTTACGGGAGGGCCGGGAGAGCAGTACTTC.

In DNA form, the CDR3 reads TGTGCCAGCAGCTCGACTAGCGGGAATGAGCAGTTCTTC. It specifies CASSSTSGNEQFF. The J gene is TRBJ2-1, the V gene TRBV7-9, with TRBD2 matching 10 bases. J gave up 7 bases and V 4 bases, and 1 base lay outside the gene matches. From germline, CDR1 is SEHNR and CDR2 FQNEAQ (reference sequence). This CDR3 spans 13 amino acids.

V is TRBV4-1 and J is TRBJ2-3; no reliable D call. The CDR3 has 15 amino acids. CDR1 is MGHRA and CDR2 is YSYEKL in the germline V gene. V shed 0 bases and J shed 0 bases, with 7 bases lying between them. The CDR3 spells CASSQETFSTDTQYF. DNA of the CDR3: TGCGCCAGCAGCCAAGAAACTTTTAGCACAGATACGCAGTATTTT.

This clone was seen only a few times. V and J are TRBV2 and TRBJ2-1; maybe TRBD2 (6 bases). Trimming left V 10 bases short and J 0 bases short, with 10 bases between. CDR1 and CDR2 (germline): SNHLY, FYNNEI. The CDR3 is made up of 13 amino acids. CDR3 region: CATQEGSYNEQFF. In DNA form, the CDR3 reads TGTGCCACCCAGGAGGGCTCCTACAATGAGCAGTTCTTC. The full variable domain, its missing parts supplied by reference TRBV2 and TRBJ2-1, is EPEVTQTPSHQVTQMGQEVILRCVPISNHLYFYWYRQILGQKVEFLVSFYNNEISEKSEIFDDQFSVERPDGSNFTLKIRSTKLEDSAMYFCATQEGSYNEQFFGPGTRLTVL.

The chain joins TRBV5-1 to TRBJ2-7, with a tentative D call TRBD2 (6 bases). Trimming removed 0 bases at V and 4 bases at J, with 14 bases between. In germline, CDR1 is SGHRS, CDR2 YFSETQ. There are 15 residues in the CDR3. DNA for the CDR3: TGCGCCAGCAGCTTGGGGCCGGGGGATGTTTACGAGCAGTACTTC. It encodes CASSLGPGDVYEQYF. Full variable domain (remainder filled in from reference TRBV5-1 and TRBJ2-7): KAGVTQTPRYLIKTRGQQVTLSCSPISGHRSVSWYQQTPGQGLQFLFEYFSETQRNKGNFPGRFSGRQFSNSRSEMNVSTLELGDSALYLCASSLGPGDVYEQYFGPGTRLTVT.

The CDR3 bases are TGTGCCAGCAGCCTAATCGGCTCTGGAAACACCATATATTTT. It codes for CASSLIGSGNTIYF. The chain has TRBV5-6 and TRBJ1-3; D is uncertain. The CDR3 is 14 residues long. The germline CDR1 and CDR2 sequences are SGHDT and YYEEEE. With 4 bases removed from V and 0 bases from J, the gap between germline ends came to 8 bases.

The gene calls are TRBV6-6 and TRBJ1-2, with 8 bases identical to TRBD1. Germline CDR1 and CDR2: MNHNY and SVGAGI (reference sequence). V lost 10 bases, J lost 4 bases, and 11 bases stayed unmatched. The CDR3 length is 14 residues. This CDR3 reads CAIQEFGQGYGYTF. DNA of the CDR3: TGTGCCATCCAAGAATTCGGACAGGGCTATGGCTACACCTTC.

This chain uses TRBV13 with TRBJ2-4, with 10 bases matching TRBD2. Per the germline V gene, CDR1 is PRHDT and CDR2 is FYEKMQ (reference sequence). After removal of 2 bases from V and 0 bases from J, the junction contained 19 bases not matched to a gene. There are 22 residues in the CDR3. CDR3 loop: CASSLLSSGGPRSGLAKNIQYF. CDR3 sequence (DNA): TGTGCCAGCAGCTTATTGTCTAGCGGGGGACCCAGATCGGGCCTAGCCAAAAACATTCAGTACTTC. The full variable domain, with the rest looked up from reference TRBV13 and TRBJ2-4, is AAGVIQSPRHLIKEKRETATLKCYPIPRHDTVYWYQQGPGQDPQFLISFYEKMQSDKGSIPDRFSAQQFSDYHSELNMSSLELGDSALYFCASSLLSSGGPRSGLAKNIQYFGAGTRLSVL.

A single count supports this clone. The chain links TRBV7-8 to TRBJ1-5, with TRBD1 matching over 10 bases. The CDR3 is 16 residues long. Germline loops: CDR1 SGHVS, CDR2 FQNEAQ. The junction had 2 bases not matched to a gene; V was cut back by 1 base and J by 2 bases. DNA of the CDR3: TGTGCCAGCAGCTTAGACGGACAGGGGGGCAATCAGCCCCAGCATTTT. Protein product: CASSLDGQGGNQPQHF.

The J gene is TRBJ2-7, the V gene TRBV30; D ambiguous. The CDR3 spans 11 residues. V lost 0 bases and J lost 6, with 6 bases in between. Germline values: CDR1 GTSNPN, CDR2 SVGIG (reference sequence). The CDR3 here is CAWSVLSEQYF. The CDR3 nucleotides read TGTGCCTGGAGTGTACTTTCCGAGCAGTACTTC.

The chain combines TRBV5-1 with TRBJ2-7; 12 nucleotides agree with TRBD2. Trimming at V came to 3 bases and at J to 2 bases, leaving 3 bases not matched to a gene. Per the germline V gene, CDR1 is SGHRS and CDR2 is YFSETQ. CDR3 length: 15 amino acids. The CDR3 nucleotides read TGCGCCAGCAGCTGGACTAGCGGGGATGCCTACGAGCAGTACTTC. This codes for CASSWTSGDAYEQYF.

This chain uses TRBV13 with TRBJ1-1, with D unresolved. The V end lost 2 bases, the J end lost 6 bases, and 10 bases lay between the germline ends. In germline, CDR1 is PRHDT, CDR2 FYEKMQ (reference sequence). The CDR3 covers 13 residues. CDR3 sequence (DNA): TGTGCCAGCAGCTTATTCAGGTATCCTGAAGCTTTCTTT. Its protein is CASSLFRYPEAFF.

This chain joins TRBV4-2 and TRBJ1-2; D gene uncertain. The V gene's germline CDR1 is LGHNA and CDR2 YNFKEQ. The ends were cut back, 5 bases at V and 3 bases at J, with 22 bases in the middle. The CDR3 spans 17 residues. The CDR3, as DNA: TGTGCCAGCAGCGCTACGTTACCCTCTAGGAGCCACTATGGCTACACCTTC. Translation: CASSATLPSRSHYGYTF.

The chain carries TRBV28 and TRBJ2-1; 7 nucleotides align to TRBD1. V shed 7 bases, J shed 5 bases, and the junction held 8 bases outside the gene matches. CDR3 length equals 14 residues. Germline CDR1 and CDR2: MDHEN and SYDVKM. CDR3 nucleotide sequence: TGTGCCAGCATAGGGGGCTTTAGGAACAATGAGCAGTTCTTC. This translates into CASIGGFRNNEQFF.

The chain couples TRBV6-5 to TRBJ1-2; tentatively, D is TRBD1 (6 bases). Trimming left V 4 bases short and J 5 bases short, with 14 bases between. Germline-derived CDR1 and CDR2 are MNHEY and SVGAGI. The CDR3 is 14 amino acids. This CDR3 reads CASSLSRGPYGYTF. The CDR3 nucleotides are TGTGCCAGCAGTTTATCGCGGGGGCCTTATGGCTACACCTTC.